The present T cell receptor beta chain was sequenced within a study of blood T cell repertoires in COVID-19. In the study overall: From T cells, B-cell-depleted T cells, or PBMCs came the material, which was cDNA or gDNA.

The CDR3 covers 14 residues. CDR1 is MNHEY, CDR2 SVGAGI, per germline. Trimming left V 4 bases short and J 7 bases short, with 13 bases between. The method was immunoSEQ multiplex PCR; TCRdb's version includes in-frame clones alone and lacks a portion of them. The sample has some 130,000 clones; 86% are singletons. This clone has a single count. The sequenced material came from peripheral blood. This chain links TRBV6-5 with TRBJ1-4, with D tentatively TRBD1 (6 bases). The origin of this receptor is a woman between 50 and 59 years old who had recovered from COVID-19. The CDR3 loop is CASSSQGFSEKLFF. As DNA, the CDR3 is TGTGCCAGCAGTTCCCAGGGGTTTAGTGAAAAACTGTTTTTT.